This entry is about one T cell receptor (beta chain). Its antigen is still unknown. This sample is part of a study of graft-versus-host responses after intestinal transplantation. Graft tissue was processed to release intraepithelial and lamina propria lymphocytes. Trimming removed 2 bases at V and 3 bases at J, with 15 bases between. CDR1 and CDR2 from the germline V gene are SGHNT and YYREEE (reference sequence). The CDR3 totals 17 residues. The assay was immunoSEQ multiplex PCR, and TCRdb's table has in-frame clones only and misses some. Seen here are 3,500 to 5,000 clones, approximately 70% observed once, and the top ten hold 6.5% to 8.5%. Study findings and constraints: Recipient marrow harbored GvH clones, some of which surfaced first in ileum or blood.

This TCR was recovered from a human patient who received an intestinal transplant, so some T cells may come from the graft donor. Source: ileum tissue, taken 17 days after transplant. The chain is built from TRBV5-4 and TRBJ2-6; TRBD1 might be the D (6 bases). CDR3 in DNA: TGTGCCAGCAGCTTCCCCACACCAGGGGTTGGGGCCAACGTCCTGACTTTC. Amino acid sequence: CASSFPTPGVGANVLTF. The variable domain in full, with the rest retrieved from reference TRBV5-4 and TRBJ2-6, is ETGVTQSPTHLIKTRGQQVTLRCSSQSGHNTVSWYQQALGQGPQFIFQYYREEENGRGNFPPRFSGLQFPNYSSELNVNALELDDSALYLCASSFPTPGVGANVLTFGAGSRLTVL.